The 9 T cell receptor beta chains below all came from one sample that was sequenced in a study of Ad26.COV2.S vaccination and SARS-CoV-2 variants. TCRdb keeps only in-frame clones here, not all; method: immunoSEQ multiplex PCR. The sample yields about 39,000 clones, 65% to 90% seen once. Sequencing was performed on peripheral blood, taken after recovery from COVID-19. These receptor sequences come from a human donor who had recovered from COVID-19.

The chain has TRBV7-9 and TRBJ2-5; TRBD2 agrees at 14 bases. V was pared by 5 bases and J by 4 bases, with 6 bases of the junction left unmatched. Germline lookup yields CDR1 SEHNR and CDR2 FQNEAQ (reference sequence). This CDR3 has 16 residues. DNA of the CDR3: TGTGCCAGCAGCCTCTCTGGACTAGCGGGGGGAGAGACCCAGTACTTC. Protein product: CASSLSGLAGGETQYF.

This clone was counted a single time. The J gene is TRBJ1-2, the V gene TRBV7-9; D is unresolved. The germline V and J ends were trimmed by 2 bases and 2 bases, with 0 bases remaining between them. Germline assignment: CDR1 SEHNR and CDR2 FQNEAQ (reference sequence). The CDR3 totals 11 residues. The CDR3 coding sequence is TGTGCCAGCAGCTTAAACTATGGCTACACCTTC. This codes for CASSLNYGYTF.

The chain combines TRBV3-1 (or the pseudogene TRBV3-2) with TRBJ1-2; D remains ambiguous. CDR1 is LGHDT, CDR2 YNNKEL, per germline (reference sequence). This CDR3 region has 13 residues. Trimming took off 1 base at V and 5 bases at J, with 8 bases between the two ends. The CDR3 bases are TGTGCCAGCAGCCAAGTGGACCTTTATGGCTACACCTTC. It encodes CASSQVDLYGYTF.

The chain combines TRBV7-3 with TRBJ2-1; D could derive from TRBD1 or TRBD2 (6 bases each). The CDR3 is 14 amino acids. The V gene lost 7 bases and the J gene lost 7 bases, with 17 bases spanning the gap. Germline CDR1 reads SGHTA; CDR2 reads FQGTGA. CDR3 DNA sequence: TGTGCCAGCACCCCCGGGACGGGGGCGAATGAGCAGTTCTTC. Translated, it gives CASTPGTGANEQFF.

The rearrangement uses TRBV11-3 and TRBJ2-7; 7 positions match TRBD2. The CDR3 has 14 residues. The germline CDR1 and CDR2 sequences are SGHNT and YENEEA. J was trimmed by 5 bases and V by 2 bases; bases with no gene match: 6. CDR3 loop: CASSLRRLADEQYV. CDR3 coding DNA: TGTGCCAGCAGCTTACGTAGACTAGCAGACGAGCAGTACGTC.

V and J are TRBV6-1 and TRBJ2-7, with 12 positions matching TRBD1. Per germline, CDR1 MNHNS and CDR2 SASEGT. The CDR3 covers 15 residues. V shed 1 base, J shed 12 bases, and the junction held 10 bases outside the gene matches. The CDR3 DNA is TGTGCCAGCAGTGAAGAAGGGGGGACAGGGGGCGGGCCGTACTTC. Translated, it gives CASSEEGGTGGGPYF.

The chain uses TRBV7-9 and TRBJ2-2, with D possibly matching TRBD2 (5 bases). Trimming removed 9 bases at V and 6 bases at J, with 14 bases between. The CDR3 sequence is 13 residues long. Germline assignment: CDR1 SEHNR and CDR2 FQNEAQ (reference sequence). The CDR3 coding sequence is TGTGCCAGTAGGGAGAGGTTTCCCGGGGAGCTGTTTTTT. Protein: CASRERFPGELFF.

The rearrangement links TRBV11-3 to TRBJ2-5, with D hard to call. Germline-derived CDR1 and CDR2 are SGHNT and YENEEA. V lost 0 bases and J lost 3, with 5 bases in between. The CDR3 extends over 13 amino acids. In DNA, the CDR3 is TGTGCCAGCAGCTTAGAGTGGGAAGAGACCCAGTACTTC. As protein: CASSLEWEETQYF.

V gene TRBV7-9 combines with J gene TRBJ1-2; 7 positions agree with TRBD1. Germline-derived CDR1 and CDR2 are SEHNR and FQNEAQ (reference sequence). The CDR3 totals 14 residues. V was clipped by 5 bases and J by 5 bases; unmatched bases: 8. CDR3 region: CASSQTPGQYGYTF. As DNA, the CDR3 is TGTGCCAGCAGCCAGACACCGGGACAGTATGGCTACACCTTC.